This T cell receptor beta chain was retrieved from a study of cytomegalovirus exposure and HLA in healthy donors. Study-level background: An early release of data contained approximately 80 million unique TCRs, which came from HLA-typed donors.

60 Vbeta and 13 Jbeta primers were used in PCR. Repertoires were generated with immunoSEQ multiplex PCR, while TCRdb's copy carries only in-frame clones and drops some. Seen here are more than 95,000 clones, 60% to 75% observed once, and the top ten hold approximately 3%. This clonotype originated in a man in his sixties in good health and CMV-seronegative. The source material was PBMCs.

CDR3: CASSLRDAAGGETQYF. CDR3 DNA sequence: TGTGCCAGCAGTTTACGGGACGCGGCGGGGGGGGAGACCCAGTACTTC. The V call is TRBV27, the J call TRBJ2-5, with 9 bases matching TRBD2. J lost 5 bases, V lost 2 bases, and 9 bases had no gene match. Germline values: CDR1 MNHEY, CDR2 SMNVEV (reference sequence). The CDR3 consists of 16 residues.